This T cell receptor (beta chain) was documented in a study of T cells in Graves' hyperthyroidism and ophthalmopathy. Study results and caveats: Appearing also in blood were most of the thyroid clonotypes expanded above 0.001.

This CDR3 has 13 amino acids. The germline V gene has CDR1 SGHVT and CDR2 SQSDAQ. The germline V and J ends were trimmed by 6 bases and 5 bases, with 13 bases remaining between them. Uncontrolled infection, other autoimmune disease, pregnancy or lactation led to exclusion. Diagnoses were made from clinical symptoms, serum measures (thyroxine and TRAb), thyroid ultrasound and orbital computed tomography. PBMCs were collected from an approximately 9.5 ml volume of fresh peripheral blood. RNA transcripts were the template for amplifying TCR beta CDR3 regions. An initial round of RT-PCR targeting the TCR CDR3 relied on the HTBI primer set. TCRdb passed the multiplex PCR reads through MiXCR, listing each CDR3 protein once. The table includes roughly 700,000 distinct CDR3 sequences, around 40% detected once. This clonotype was counted ten times or more. Its cognate antigen is unknown.

The sample taken for sequencing was blood. The chain links TRBV7-4 to TRBJ2-5, with D unresolved. This receptor was obtained from a woman aged 40-49 years with Graves' hyperthyroidism. The CDR3 nucleotides are TGTGCCAGCAGTACACGCCGTGGGGAGACCCAGTACTTC. Its translation is CASSTRRGETQYF.